The rows below give T cell receptor beta chains drawn from one sample of a study of cytomegalovirus exposure and HLA in healthy donors. The assay was immunoSEQ multiplex PCR, and TCRdb's table has in-frame clones only and misses some. The sample contains about 200,000 clones, 70% to 80% of which appear only once. Material for sequencing was PBMCs. These receptors were taken from a man younger than 45 in good health and CMV-seronegative. The CDR3 runs from the conserved cysteine through the conserved F or W. D genes are given only for firm matches. Only some rows state a clone size, as once, few, many or a class for expanded clones.

CDR3 length	J gene	D gene	clone size	V gene	CDR3 DNA	CDR3 protein
17	TRBJ2-5	TRBD2	.	TRBV27	TGTGCCAGCCGAGGACTAGCGGGAGGGGTTGGGAAAGAGACCCAGTACTTC	CASRGLAGGVGKETQYF
15	TRBJ1-3	.	.	TRBV11-2	TGTGCCAGCAGCCAGAATGGGCTCTCTGGAAACACCATATATTTT	CASSQNGLSGNTIYF
16	TRBJ2-7	.	.	TRBV5-4	TGTGCCAGCAGCTTGGCCGGGGAGACAGGTCTCCACGAGCAGTACTTC	CASSLAGETGLHEQYF
15	TRBJ2-3	TRBD2	.	TRBV5-6	TGTGCCAGCATCCCGGGGGGGAGGGCCACAGATACGCAGTATTTT	CASIPGGRATDTQYF
14	TRBJ1-3	.	.	TRBV19	TGTGCCAGTAGTATCGGGATCTCTGGAAACACCATATATTTT	CASSIGISGNTIYF
12	TRBJ1-4	TRBD1	.	TRBV2	TGTGCCAGCAACAGGGGCGGTGAAAAACTGTTTTTT	CASNRGGEKLFF
17	TRBJ2-5	TRBD2	.	TRBV28	TGTGCCAGCAGTTTGTATTCTAGCGGGAGGGCCAGTGAGACCCAGTACTTC	CASSLYSSGRASETQYF
11	TRBJ2-7	.	.	TRBV5-1	TGCGCCAGCAGGTCTGACGGGTCGGCGTACTTC	CASRSDGSAYF
15	TRBJ1-1	TRBD1	once	TRBV28	TGTGCCAGCAGTTTAACAGGGGTAGGGAACACTGAAGCTTTCTTT	CASSLTGVGNTEAFF
11	TRBJ2-1	.	.	TRBV28	TGTGCCAGCAGCGAGGACAATGAGCAGTTCTTC	CASSEDNEQFF
16	TRBJ1-6	.	few	TRBV5-8	TGTGCCAGCAGCTTCCGTGAGGGAGTCGGAAATTCACCCCTCCACTTT	CASSFREGVGNSPLHF
14	TRBJ1-5	.	.	TRBV27	TGTGCCAGCAGGGGGACATATAGCAATCAGCCCCAGCATTTT	CASRGTYSNQPQHF
15	TRBJ2-6	.	.	TRBV7-3	TGTGCCAGCACTTCTAGTCCCTCTGGGGCCAACGTCCTGACTTTC	CASTSSPSGANVLTF
16	TRBJ2-1	TRBD2	.	TRBV2	TGTGCCAGCAGTGAAGAAGGTCTAGCGGGTTACAATGAGCAGTTCTTC	CASSEEGLAGYNEQFF
15	TRBJ1-2	TRBD1	.	TRBV28	TGTGCCAGCAGTGCAACGACAGGGGGCAGCTATGGCTACACCTTC	CASSATTGGSYGYTF
14	TRBJ2-1	TRBD2	.	TRBV19	TGTGCCAGTAGTACTAGCGGGCTGCGTGTTGAGCAGTTCTTC	CASSTSGLRVEQFF
14	TRBJ1-5	.	.	TRBV10-3	TGTGCCATCAGTGAGTCATCCGGGGTTCAGCCCCAGCATTTT	CAISESSGVQPQHF
13	TRBJ2-5	.	.	TRBV6-5	TGTGCCAGCAGTTACAGGAGCCAAGAGACCCAGTACTTC	CASSYRSQETQYF
15	TRBJ2-1	TRBD1	few	TRBV5-1	TGCGCCAGCGGGGGGGACAGGGGGAAGGACAATGAGCAGTTCTTC	CASGGDRGKDNEQFF
13	TRBJ1-1	.	once	TRBV29-1	TGCAGCGTTGGGGGGGGAGTTTTCACTGAAGCTTTCTTT	CSVGGGVFTEAFF
14	TRBJ2-1	TRBD1	.	TRBV6-4	TGTGCCAGCAGTGACTCGGGGACAGGGGGGAACCAGTTCTTC	CASSDSGTGGNQFF
13	TRBJ2-1	TRBD1	.	TRBV5-4	TGTGCCAGCAGGGACAGGGGTGGCAATGAGCAGTTCTTC	CASRDRGGNEQFF
13	TRBJ1-1	TRBD1	.	TRBV28	TGTGCCAGCAGAGGGACAGGGGACACTGAAGCTTTCTTT	CASRGTGDTEAFF
13	TRBJ2-5	.	.	TRBV5-5	TGTGCCAGCACACAGGGCCCCTTAGAGACCCAGTACTTC	CASTQGPLETQYF
16	TRBJ2-7	.	.	TRBV6-1	TGTGCCAGCAGTGAAATTCGGACAGGCGGGGGGTACGAGCAGTACTTC	CASSEIRTGGGYEQYF
16	TRBJ2-7	.	.	TRBV7-4	TGTGCCAGCAGCTTAGGGGGCGCTCGCCTAGCCTACGAGCAGTACTTC	CASSLGGARLAYEQYF
16	TRBJ2-7	.	.	TRBV5-1	TGCGCCAGCAGCGGTCTTGGGGCGACCCCCTCCTACGAGCAGTACTTC	CASSGLGATPSYEQYF
14	TRBJ2-1	.	.	TRBV5-4	TGTGCCAGCAGCTTTGGTCCGGGTAACAATGAGCAGTTCTTC	CASSFGPGNNEQFF
16	TRBJ2-7	TRBD2	.	TRBV7-3	TGTGCCAGCAGCTTAAAACTAGCGGGAGGGTCCTACGAGCAGTACTTC	CASSLKLAGGSYEQYF
16	TRBJ2-5	.	.	TRBV6-5	TGTGCCAGCAGTTTCCGCCAGGAGGGCGTGAGAGAGACCCAGTACTTC	CASSFRQEGVRETQYF
16	TRBJ2-2	TRBD2	.	TRBV7-3	TGTGCCAGCAGCTCCCGGACTAGCGGTGGTGGCGGGGAGCTGTTTTTT	CASSSRTSGGGGELFF
15	TRBJ2-7	TRBD2	.	TRBV7-7	TGTGCCAGCAGCTTAGGGTCCAGCGGGGACTACGAGCAGTACTTC	CASSLGSSGDYEQYF
20	TRBJ2-2	TRBD2	.	TRBV27	TGTGCCAGCGGCATTCGCGTTAGCGGGGGAGTACGACCTGACGGCGGGGAGCTGTTTTTT	CASGIRVSGGVRPDGGELFF
15	TRBJ2-7	TRBD2	few	TRBV6-6	TGTGCCAGCAATACACCCGGGACTAATAGGGACGAGCAGTACTTC	CASNTPGTNRDEQYF
14	TRBJ2-7	TRBD1	.	TRBV27	TGTGCCAGCAGCCTCCGGGACAGAGCCTACGAGCAGTACTTC	CASSLRDRAYEQYF
16	TRBJ2-3	TRBD2	.	TRBV9	TGTGCCAGCAGCGTAGTGCGGGAGGGCTCCGGGGATACGCAGTATTTT	CASSVVREGSGDTQYF
13	TRBJ1-4	.	.	TRBV29-1	TGCAGCGTTGAACAGGACAAGGGTGAAAAACTGTTTTTT	CSVEQDKGEKLFF
14	TRBJ2-3	TRBD1	.	TRBV9	TGTGCCAGCAGCCCACAGGGGGTGGCAGATACGCAGTATTTT	CASSPQGVADTQYF
16	TRBJ2-2	.	.	TRBV21-1	TGTGCCAGCAGCAAAGGGTCTAGCGATGACACCGGGGAGCTGTTTTTT	CASSKGSSDDTGELFF
13	TRBJ2-1	TRBD2	few	TRBV29-1	TGCAGCGTTGAGGGAGGGCACACCAATGAGCAGTTCTTC	CSVEGGHTNEQFF
16	TRBJ1-1	.	.	TRBV10-1	TGCGCCAGCAGTGAGTCCTATAGCCCCAGGGGACGGAAAGCTTTCTTT	CASSESYSPRGRKAFF
16	TRBJ2-1	TRBD2	.	TRBV27	TGTGCCAGCAGTTTGGGGACTAGCGGAGGGCTGGATGAGCAGTTCTTC	CASSLGTSGGLDEQFF
15	TRBJ2-7	TRBD2	.	TRBV28	TGTGCCAGCAGTTTATTAACGGGAGGAGGGAACGAGCAGTACTTC	CASSLLTGGGNEQYF
15	TRBJ2-1	.	.	TRBV4-1	TGCGCCAGCAGCCAAGATAGGGGGACCGAGGCTGGGCAGTTCTTC	CASSQDRGTEAGQFF
14	TRBJ1-1	TRBD1	.	TRBV29-1	TGCAGCGTTGTGGCAGGGGGCCGGAACACTGAAGCTTTCTTT	CSVVAGGRNTEAFF
11	TRBJ2-3	.	.	TRBV29-1	TGTGGCAGCGGGCATACAGATACGCAGTATTTT	CGSGHTDTQYF
16	TRBJ2-3	TRBD2	few	TRBV4-2	TGTGCCAGCAGCCAAGAGGCTAGCGGACGCACAGATACGCAGTATTTT	CASSQEASGRTDTQYF
14	TRBJ2-5	TRBD1	.	TRBV28	TGTGCCAGCAGTTCACCGAGACAGGGAGAGACCCAGTACTTC	CASSSPRQGETQYF
15	TRBJ2-2	TRBD2	.	TRBV9	TGTGCCAGCAGCGCCCGGACTAGCCACACCGGGGAGCTGTTTTTT	CASSARTSHTGELFF
13	TRBJ1-2	.	.	TRBV5-1	TGCGCCAGCAGCTTCCAGGGGTATGATGGCTACACCTTC	CASSFQGYDGYTF
13	TRBJ2-1	.	few	TRBV28	TGTGCCAGCAGTGCGAGCTCCTACAATGAGCAGTTCTTC	CASSASSYNEQFF
14	TRBJ1-1	.	.	TRBV5-6	TGTGCCAGCAGCTCGACAGGTAGGAACACTGAAGCTTTCTTT	CASSSTGRNTEAFF
15	TRBJ1-1	TRBD1	.	TRBV10-2	TGCGCCAGCAGTGAGAGGGACAGGGGGCCGTTGGCAGCTTTCTTT	CASSERDRGPLAAFF
14	TRBJ2-7	.	.	TRBV4-1	TGCGCCAGCAGCCAAGTCGGACAGAACTACGAGCAGTACTTC	CASSQVGQNYEQYF
16	TRBJ2-7	TRBD1	.	TRBV28	TGTGCCAGCAGTTTTTGGGTCCAGACAGGGAACTACGAGCAGTACTTC	CASSFWVQTGNYEQYF
14	TRBJ2-5	TRBD2	.	TRBV29-1	TGCAGCGCGAGCGGGAGGGCCGGGATTGAGACCCAGTACTTC	CSASGRAGIETQYF